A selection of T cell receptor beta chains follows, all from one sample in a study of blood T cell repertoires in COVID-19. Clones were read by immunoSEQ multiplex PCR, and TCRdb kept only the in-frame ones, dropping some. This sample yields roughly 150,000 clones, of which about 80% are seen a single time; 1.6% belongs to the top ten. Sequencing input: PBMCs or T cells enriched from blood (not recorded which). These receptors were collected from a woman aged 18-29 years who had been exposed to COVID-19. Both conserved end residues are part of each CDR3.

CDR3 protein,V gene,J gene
CASSLSGQTNTEAFF,TRBV11-2,TRBJ1-1
CASSALGTASEKLFF,TRBV6-5,TRBJ1-4
CSVVRANYNEQFF,TRBV29-1,TRBJ2-1
CASSVFQGDNSPLHF,TRBV2,TRBJ1-6
CASSKQDAVTEAFF,TRBV25-1,TRBJ1-1
CAWSGLLAGGKKQFF,TRBV30,TRBJ2-1
CASSAGGLASYEQYF,TRBV28,TRBJ2-7
CASSLRQGIYEQYF,TRBV5-5,TRBJ2-7
CASSSGSGDEQFF,TRBV5-1,TRBJ2-1
CASSGSGSSYNEQFF,TRBV9,TRBJ2-1
CASSYGLAGSNEQFF,TRBV5-1,TRBJ2-1
CASSYNRDYEQYF,TRBV27,TRBJ2-7
CASSPPTSGRGNEQFF,TRBV7-3,TRBJ2-1
CASRGGLAGVLEQFF,TRBV28,TRBJ2-1
CATSEAGREETQYF,TRBV24-1,TRBJ2-5
CASSLGQGGYEQYF,TRBV2,TRBJ2-7
CASSFDSGGSSYNEQFF,TRBV28,TRBJ2-1
CASSKDGSPLHF,TRBV12-3/TRBV12-4,TRBJ1-6
CASSLGAVANEKLFF,TRBV5-8,TRBJ1-4
CASSYGSTGGTEAFF,TRBV6-2/TRBV6-3,TRBJ1-1
CASSSPPGTGALFLYNEQFF,TRBV27,TRBJ2-1
CASSATGTRRGTQYF,TRBV19,TRBJ2-5
CASSLSARGLEKLFF,TRBV7-9,TRBJ1-4
CASRPVAGWAESSYNEQFF,TRBV27,TRBJ2-1
CASSLPGLASGEQYF,TRBV5-4,TRBJ2-7
CASQYDRGEGETQYF,TRBV6-5,TRBJ2-5
CASSLDSNYGYTF,TRBV5-1,TRBJ1-2
CSVDGQGGQPQHF,TRBV29-1,TRBJ1-5
CASSLRTGQGYTF,TRBV12-3/TRBV12-4,TRBJ1-2
CASSKAGRYNEQFF,TRBV19,TRBJ2-1
CASSFSGGGLNEQFF,TRBV28,TRBJ2-1
CASSQDGLWQNTGELFF,TRBV4-1,TRBJ2-2
CASSLPYTGTQNYGYTF,TRBV5-5,TRBJ1-2
CASSGASGLSYEQYF,TRBV7-2,TRBJ2-7
CASSPQGEEQYF,TRBV18,TRBJ2-7
CASSREILVTAKNIQYF,TRBV21-1,TRBJ2-4
CASSPTGTGDLTEAFF,TRBV13,TRBJ1-1
CASTFGLAGGDEQFF,TRBV5-8,TRBJ2-1
CASSSRLAGHTDTQYF,TRBV13,TRBJ2-3
CASIAQGGNEQYF,TRBV2,TRBJ2-7
CASSQAPRTGGNRDTQYF,TRBV4-2,TRBJ2-3
CASSPGRAGWFDTEAFF,TRBV5-5,TRBJ1-1
CASSRTSGRRQETQYF,TRBV7-9,TRBJ2-5
CASSLVNRVNTEAFF,TRBV13,TRBJ1-1
CASSRGPGLGRGQPQHF,TRBV19,TRBJ1-5
CASSLLLADPIEQFF,TRBV13,TRBJ2-1
CASSSPGERGDYGYTF,TRBV7-9,TRBJ1-2
CASSQSSAGGPDEQFF,TRBV16,TRBJ2-1
CASSEEHRVTEAFF,TRBV25-1,TRBJ1-1
CASSLGVGTGVGGYTF,TRBV7-2,TRBJ1-2
CASSFLLPFQETQYF,TRBV28,TRBJ2-5
CASSFGLAGVEETQYF,TRBV5-8,TRBJ2-5
CASSPPRGSMNTEAFF,TRBV18,TRBJ1-1
CATSRGTSGSRNEQFF,TRBV15,TRBJ2-1
CASSLGSGREEFF,TRBV5-8,TRBJ2-1